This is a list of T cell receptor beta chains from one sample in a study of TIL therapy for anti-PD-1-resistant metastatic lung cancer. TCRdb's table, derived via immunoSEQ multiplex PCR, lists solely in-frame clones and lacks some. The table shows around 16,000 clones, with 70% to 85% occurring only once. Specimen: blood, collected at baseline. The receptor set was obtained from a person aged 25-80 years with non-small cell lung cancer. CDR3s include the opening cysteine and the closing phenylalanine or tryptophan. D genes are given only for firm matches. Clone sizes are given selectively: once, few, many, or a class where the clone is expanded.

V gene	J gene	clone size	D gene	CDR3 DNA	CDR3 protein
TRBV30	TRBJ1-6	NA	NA	TGTGCCTGGACCACTCGGGGTAGGCATTCACCCCTCCACTTT	CAWTTRGRHSPLHF
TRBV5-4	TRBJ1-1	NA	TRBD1	TGTGCCAGCAGCTTTAAGCCCCCGACAGGGGGTACTGAAGCTTTCTTT	CASSFKPPTGGTEAFF
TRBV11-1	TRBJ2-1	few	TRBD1	TGTGCCAGCAGCTTTGGACAGGCCGAGCAGTTCTTC	CASSFGQAEQFF
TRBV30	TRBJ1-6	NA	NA	TGTGCCTGGAGTGTAATGCAGGTCAGCGCCTATAATTCACCCCTCCACTTT	CAWSVMQVSAYNSPLHF
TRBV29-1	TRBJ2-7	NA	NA	TGCAGCGTTATGATGGGGGGTCGCGAGCAGTACTTC	CSVMMGGREQYF
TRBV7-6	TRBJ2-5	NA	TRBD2	TGTGCCAGCAGCTTAGCCAGGGGACTAGCGGGGGGTGAGACCCAGTACTTC	CASSLARGLAGGETQYF
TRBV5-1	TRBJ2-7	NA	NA	TGCGCCAGCAGAACTAGCCAGCTAAGCTCCTACGAGCAGTACTTC	CASRTSQLSSYEQYF
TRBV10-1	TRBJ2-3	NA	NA	TGCGCCAGCAGTGATCCAAACACAGATACGCAGTATTTT	CASSDPNTDTQYF
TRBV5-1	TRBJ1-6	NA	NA	TGCGCCAGCAGCCCACGGGACACGAATTCACCCCTCCACTTT	CASSPRDTNSPLHF
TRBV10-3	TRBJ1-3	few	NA	TGTGCCATCAGTGAGGTGGGGGGGCCTGGAAACACCATATATTTT	CAISEVGGPGNTIYF
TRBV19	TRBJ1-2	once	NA	TGTGCCAGTATCGACAGATTTTATGGCTACACCTTC	CASIDRFYGYTF